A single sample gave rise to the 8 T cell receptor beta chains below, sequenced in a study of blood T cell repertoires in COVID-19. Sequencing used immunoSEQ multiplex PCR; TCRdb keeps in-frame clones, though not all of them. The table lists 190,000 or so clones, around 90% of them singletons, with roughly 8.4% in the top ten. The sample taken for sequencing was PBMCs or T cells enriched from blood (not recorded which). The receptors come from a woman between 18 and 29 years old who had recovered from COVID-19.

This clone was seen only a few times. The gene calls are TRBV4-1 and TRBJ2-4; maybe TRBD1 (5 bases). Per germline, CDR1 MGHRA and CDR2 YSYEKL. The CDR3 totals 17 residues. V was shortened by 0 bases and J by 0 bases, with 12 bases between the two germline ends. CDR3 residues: CASSQDGAGRAKNIQYF. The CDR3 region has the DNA TGCGCCAGCAGCCAAGATGGGGCAGGGCGAGCCAAAAACATTCAGTACTTC.

The CDR3 DNA reads as TGCGCCAACTTGACAGGGGCTTATGGCTACACCTTC. Its protein product is CANLTGAYGYTF. This rearrangement joins TRBV5-1 to TRBJ1-2, with TRBD1 matching over 8 bases. V lost 9 bases, J lost 5 bases, and 6 bases stayed unmatched. The CDR3 covers 12 residues. Per the germline V gene, CDR1 is SGHRS and CDR2 is YFSETQ.

In nucleotides, the CDR3 is TGTGCCAGCACTTTAGGGGTGACCGGGGAGCTGTTTTTT. Amino acids: CASTLGVTGELFF. V and J are TRBV2 and TRBJ2-2; TRBD1 is a possible D gene (5 bases). Germline V CDR1 and CDR2: SNHLY, FYNNEI. The V and J ends lost 7 bases and 5 bases respectively, with 11 bases between them. The CDR3 loop spans 13 amino acids.

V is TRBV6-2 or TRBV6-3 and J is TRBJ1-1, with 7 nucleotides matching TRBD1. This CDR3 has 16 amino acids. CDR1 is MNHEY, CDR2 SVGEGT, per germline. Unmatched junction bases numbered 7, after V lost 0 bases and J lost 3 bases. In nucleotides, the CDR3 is TGTGCCAGCAGTTACTCTGACAGGGAATACGACACTGAAGCTTTCTTT. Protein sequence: CASSYSDREYDTEAFF.

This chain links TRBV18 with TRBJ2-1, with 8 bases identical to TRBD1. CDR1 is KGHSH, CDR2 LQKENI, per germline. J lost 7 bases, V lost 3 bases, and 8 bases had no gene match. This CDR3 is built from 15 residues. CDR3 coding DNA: TGTGCCAGCTCACCCAGTCCGGACAGGGTGAATGAGCAGTTCTTC. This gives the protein CASSPSPDRVNEQFF.

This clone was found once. CDR3 DNA: TGTGCCTCTAGCGGGGGGGCCCAATACGAGCAGTACTTC. It codes for CASSGGAQYEQYF. The V and J genes are TRBV28 and TRBJ2-7; 12 nucleotides align to TRBD2. Germline loops: CDR1 MDHEN, CDR2 SYDVKM. This CDR3 is built from 13 residues. Losses at the gene ends were 11 bases for V and 4 bases for J; bases not matched to a gene: 6.

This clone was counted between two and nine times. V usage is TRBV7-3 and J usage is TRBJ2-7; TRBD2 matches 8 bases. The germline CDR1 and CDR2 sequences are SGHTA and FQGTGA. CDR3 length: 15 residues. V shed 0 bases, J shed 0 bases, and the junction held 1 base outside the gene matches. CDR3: CASSLTGGASYEQYF. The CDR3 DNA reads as TGTGCCAGCAGCTTAACCGGGGGGGCCTCCTACGAGCAGTACTTC.

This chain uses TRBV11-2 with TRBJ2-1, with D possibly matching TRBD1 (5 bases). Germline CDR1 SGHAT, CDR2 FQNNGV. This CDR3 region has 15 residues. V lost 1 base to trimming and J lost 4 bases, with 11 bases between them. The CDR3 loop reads CASSLGNRLYNEQFF. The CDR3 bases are TGTGCCAGCAGCTTAGGGAACAGGTTGTACAATGAGCAGTTCTTC.